This T cell receptor (beta chain) was captured by sequencing in a study of T cells after yellow fever vaccination. Points from the study as a whole: The study re-detected most primary-vaccination clones after the booster (around 96% CD4, roughly 90% CD8). Weaker in magnitude, the secondary response showed a faster peak on day 5 versus 15. Some clonotypes, a small share, were shared between CD4 and CD8 compartments.

CDR1 is MNHEY and CDR2 is SMNVEV in the germline V gene (reference sequence). The CDR3 consists of 15 residues. Trimming removed 5 bases from V and 2 bases from J, with 13 bases in between. Generation of TCR cDNA used 5'RACE template switching (which added a universal primer site and UMIs). TCRdb re-derived calls from the 5' RACE reads in MiXCR, one entry per CDR3 protein. The sample lists approximately 85,000 distinct CDR3 sequences, about an eighth occurring once. This clonotype showed up just a few times. This clonotype was sampled from a man aged 18-30 years who received the YFV17D yellow fever vaccine. The sequencing used CD8+ T cells not binding an NS4B(214-222) dextramer, sorted from PBMCs, collected about 21 days after the first yellow fever vaccination. The chain is built from TRBV27 and TRBJ1-3; D perhaps matches TRBD1 (6 bases). CDR3 in amino acids: CASSPTGFPGNTIYF. The CDR3 DNA reads TGTGCCAGCAGTCCAACAGGGTTCCCTGGAAACACCATATATTTT.